Reported below is one T cell receptor (beta chain). Its recognized antigen is unknown. No clone much larger than this one lies a single base away; base qualities are absent. The sample originates from a study of blood T cell repertoires in COVID-19 (TCRdb year 2020). With regard to the full study: Samples covering the acute and convalescent phases of COVID-19 were provided by collaborators in the United States, Italy and Spain. The prospective study material was composed of cDNA or gDNA derived from T cells, B-cell-depleted T cells, or PBMCs. The dataset comprised deeply sampled blood TCRbeta repertoires from subjects exposed to, actively infected with, or recovered from COVID-19. The repertoires were released in a freely available public database intended as a resource for research on the immune response to SARS-CoV-2. The samples were drawn from the first 160 participants of the ongoing ImmuneRACE study and from under 1,500 subjects provided by 6 global collaborators. Nearly every sample came with metadata listing a de-identified subject ID, COVID-19 status, age in years and sex. Where available, HLA class I and class II types were taken from metadata supplied by the sample provider and were not determined by assay-based typing.

TCRbeta CDR3 regions were amplified from genomic DNA by means of the immunoSEQ Assay, a bias-controlled multiplex PCR. In the authors' own workflow: The number of nucleated cells in each sample was estimated from the amplification of reference gene primers within the assay. Sequence reads were collapsed and filtered to measure the absolute abundance of every unique TCRbeta CDR3 rearrangement. For each sample, productive Simpson clonality was calculated as the square root of Simpson's diversity index over productive rearrangements. TCRdb took over this immuneACCESS table, retaining in-frame rearrangements with V and J assigned. Such tables are incomplete; in checked studies, under half of the missing clones stem from an unresolved V gene, and the remainder is unexplained. Clone size and V and J calls were adopted from that table, with D and trimming inferred from the DNA. The sample data list under 350,000 clones, and about four fifths of these were observed just once. 8.5% to 9.5% of the sample comes from the top ten.

Study-wide findings and limitations: The quantity of clinical and demographic metadata differed by source and by participant and was supplied without curation.

Samples from volunteer blood donors who had recovered from COVID-19 were contributed by a second Seattle source. Whole blood was collected in K2EDTA tubes by collaborating institutions according to the institutions' own protocols. Collaborator samples were shipped for TCRbeta analysis as frozen whole blood, isolated PBMCs, or DNA extracted from either sample type. The germline V gene specifies KGHSH as CDR1 and LQKENI as CDR2. Unmatched junction bases come to 2, with V trimmed by 4 bases and J by 1 base. CDR3 length: 14 amino acids, cysteine to phenylalanine. The CDR3 DNA has 42 bases and is translated from base 1.

The source is a woman aged 45-60 years who had recovered from COVID-19. In this chain, TRBV18 is recombined with TRBJ2-3, and TRBD1 aligns with 7 junction nucleotides. Material: peripheral blood. CDR3 loop: CASSLGQGTDTQYF. The base sequence is TGTGCCAGCTCACTCGGACAGGGCACAGATACGCAGTATTTT.